Presented here are 21 T cell receptor beta chains from one specimen sequenced in a study of blood T cell repertoires in COVID-19. Assay: immunoSEQ multiplex PCR; the TCRdb copy retains only in-frame clones and omits some. The table has tens of thousands of clones, 70% to 90% seen once. Sequenced sample: peripheral blood. These receptors all come from a man aged 25 to 45 with acute or convalescent COVID-19.

V and J are TRBV6-6 and TRBJ2-3, with no clear D. The germline V gene has CDR1 MNHNY and CDR2 SVGAGI (reference sequence). V dropped 4 bases and J dropped 3 bases, with 11 bases sitting between them. The CDR3 contains 14 residues. In DNA form, the CDR3 reads TGTGCCAGCAGTTCCGGGTGGGTGACAGATACGCAGTATTTT. Its protein is CASSSGWVTDTQYF.

The rearrangement joins TRBV15 to TRBJ1-2; the D gene is possibly TRBD1 (5 bases). Trimming pared 3 bases from V and 4 bases from J, leaving 15 bases between. Looked up from germline, CDR1 is LNHNV and CDR2 is YYDKDF (reference sequence). The CDR3 sequence is 15 residues long. CDR3 bases: TGTGCCACCAGCAGTGACCTACAGGAGATCTATGGCTACACCTTC. Its protein product is CATSSDLQEIYGYTF.

V usage is TRBV6-5 and J usage is TRBJ1-1; 8 bases line up with TRBD1. With 7 bases clipped from V and 3 bases from J, the junction kept 7 bases outside the gene matches. This CDR3 spans 14 amino acids. CDR1 is MNHEY, CDR2 SVGAGI, per germline. The CDR3 region has the DNA TGTGCCAGCAATAGGGACAGGAGTTACACTGAAGCTTTCTTT. As protein: CASNRDRSYTEAFF.

The chain uses TRBV6-5 and TRBJ1-6; TRBD1 might be the D (6 bases). This CDR3 comprises 14 residues. Per germline, CDR1 MNHEY and CDR2 SVGAGI. Trimming cost V 11 bases and J 8 bases, with 19 bases left between them. Here the CDR3 reads CAFSPGTRDSPLHF. CDR3 in DNA: TGTGCCTTCTCACCCGGGACACGCGATTCACCCCTCCACTTT.

This clone was seen more than once but under ten times. The CDR3 nucleotides read TGCGCCAGCAGCTTGGAACAGTATAATTCACCCCTCCACTTT. Its protein is CASSLEQYNSPLHF. J is TRBJ1-6 and V is TRBV5-1, with no clear D. This CDR3 is 14 amino acids long. Germline CDR1 reads SGHRS; CDR2 reads YFSETQ. V was clipped by 0 bases and J by 4 bases, with 5 bases between them. The full variable domain, completed using reference TRBV5-1 and TRBJ1-6, is KAGVTQTPRYLIKTRGQQVTLSCSPISGHRSVSWYQQTPGQGLQFLFEYFSETQRNKGNFPGRFSGRQFSNSRSEMNVSTLELGDSALYLCASSLEQYNSPLHFGNGTRLTVT.

The chain couples TRBV4-2 to TRBJ2-5; a possible D gene is TRBD2 (6 bases). The CDR3 runs to 14 residues. With 1 base removed from V and 1 base from J, the gap between germline ends came to 7 bases. Germline V gene lookup returns CDR1 LGHNA and CDR2 YNFKEQ. The CDR3 here is CASSQAGGQETQYF. The CDR3 bases are TGTGCCAGCAGCCAAGCCGGGGGCCAAGAGACCCAGTACTTC.

V is TRBV5-5 and J is TRBJ1-2; 8 positions match TRBD1. Germline V lookup: CDR1 SGHKS, CDR2 YYEKEE (reference sequence). This CDR3 has 15 residues. The junction had 11 bases not matched to a gene; V was cut back by 4 bases and J by 6 bases. The CDR3 DNA reads as TGTGCCAGCAGCCCTATGGACAGGGTTCGAGATGGCTACACCTTC. Translating it yields CASSPMDRVRDGYTF.

A word on this clone: Other DNA sequences in the same sample also yield this CDR3. The chain combines TRBV2 with TRBJ1-2; 8 bases align to TRBD1. Germline loops: CDR1 SNHLY, CDR2 FYNNEI. CDR3 length equals 13 residues. The V and J ends lost 6 bases and 4 bases, in that order; junction bases with no gene match: 4. The CDR3 loop reads CASRVDRAYGYTF. CDR3 bases: TGTGCCAGCAGGGTGGACAGGGCCTATGGCTACACCTTC.

J is TRBJ1-6 and V is TRBV10-3, with a weak D call TRBD1 (6 bases). Germline V gene sequence: CDR1 ENHRY, CDR2 SYGVKD. The germline V and J ends were trimmed by 7 bases and 5 bases, with 12 bases remaining between them. The CDR3 contains 14 residues. The CDR3 reads CAIMGQGHNSPLHF. CDR3 in DNA: TGTGCCATCATGGGTCAGGGGCATAATTCACCCCTCCACTTT.

The gene calls are TRBV7-9 and TRBJ1-2; 9 bases line up with TRBD1. The V gene end was trimmed by 4 bases and the J gene end by 0 bases; junction bases not matched to a gene: 12. The CDR3 contains 18 residues. Looked up from germline, CDR1 is SEHNR and CDR2 is FQNEAQ (reference sequence). The CDR3 region is CASSSGAGQGFSNYGYTF. In nucleotides, the CDR3 is TGTGCCAGCAGCTCGGGTGCGGGACAGGGTTTTTCTAACTATGGCTACACCTTC.

J is TRBJ1-2 and V is TRBV12-3 or TRBV12-4; 10 positions agree with TRBD1. This CDR3 comprises 13 residues. Losses at the gene ends were 3 bases for V and 7 bases for J; bases not matched to a gene: 2. The CDR3 protein is CASSFRDRGGYTF. For the CDR3, the DNA is TGTGCCAGCAGTTTCCGGGACAGGGGTGGCTACACCTTC.

The rearrangement uses TRBV6-1 and TRBJ1-5; the D is unclear. This CDR3 comprises 14 residues. V dropped 0 bases and J dropped 4 bases, with 7 bases sitting between them. In germline, CDR1 is MNHNS, CDR2 SASEGT. The CDR3 sequence: CASSEAVLNQPQHF. CDR3 coding DNA: TGTGCCAGCAGTGAAGCCGTTCTTAATCAGCCCCAGCATTTT.

The DNA of the CDR3 is TGCGCCAGCAGCTTGGTACAGGGGTCGCGTGGCTACACCTTC. Its translation is CASSLVQGSRGYTF. V gene TRBV5-1 combines with J gene TRBJ1-2; 7 bases are shared with TRBD1. CDR1 is SGHRS, CDR2 YFSETQ, per germline. The CDR3 covers 14 residues. Trimming took 0 bases from V and 7 from J; bases not matched to a gene: 6.

This clone has a handful of counts. The V call is TRBV10-1, the J call TRBJ2-2; 7 bases agree with TRBD2. The CDR3 spans 15 residues. Germline values: CDR1 WNHNN, CDR2 SYGVQD (reference sequence). V was clipped by 2 bases and J by 0 bases; unmatched bases: 0. In DNA form, the CDR3 reads TGCGCCAGCAGTGAGAGCGGGGCGAACACCGGGGAGCTGTTTTTT. The encoded protein is CASSESGANTGELFF.

The rearrangement joins TRBV10-3 to TRBJ1-5; D may be TRBD1 (6 bases). V dropped 10 bases and J dropped 0 bases, with 13 bases sitting between them. Per germline, CDR1 ENHRY and CDR2 SYGVKD. The CDR3 has 14 residues. CDR3 DNA: TGTGCCACCGTGCAGGGGCTTAGCAATCAGCCCCAGCATTTT. Translation: CATVQGLSNQPQHF.

V usage is TRBV5-6 and J usage is TRBJ2-2; D is unresolved. V was cut by 1 base and J by 3 bases, with 4 bases left in between. Per germline, CDR1 SGHDT and CDR2 YYEEEE. This CDR3 comprises 13 residues. Here the CDR3 reads CASSLYYTGELFF. As DNA, the CDR3 is TGTGCCAGCAGCTTGTATTACACCGGGGAGCTGTTTTTT.

The CDR3 loop reads CASSWDRGNEKLFF. The CDR3 DNA is TGTGCCAGCAGCTGGGACAGGGGAAATGAAAAACTGTTTTTT. The chain recombines TRBV5-6 with TRBJ1-4, with 10 bases fitting TRBD1. With 3 bases clipped from V and 5 bases from J, the junction kept 1 base outside the gene matches. Per germline, CDR1 SGHDT and CDR2 YYEEEE. This CDR3 contains 14 residues.

The V and J genes are TRBV11-2 and TRBJ1-6, with D hard to call. The CDR3 consists of 13 residues. V gave up 5 bases and J gave up 9 bases, with 11 bases separating them. CDR1 and CDR2 from the germline V gene are SGHAT and FQNNGV. The CDR3 DNA is TGTGCCAGCAGCCCTCGACTGGGTTCACCCCTCCACTTT. Its translation: CASSPRLGSPLHF.

This sequence joins TRBV5-1 and TRBJ2-3; 9 bases agree with TRBD2. Germline CDR1 reads SGHRS; CDR2 reads YFSETQ. The CDR3 loop spans 16 amino acids. V trimming: 3 bases; J trimming: 2 bases; junction bases outside the gene matches: 7. CDR3: CASSSGAGGTTDTQYF. CDR3 bases: TGCGCCAGCAGCTCAGGGGCGGGGGGGACCACAGATACGCAGTATTTT.

This clone was detected only once. The chain employs TRBV4-1 and TRBJ1-5, with TRBD1 matching over 7 bases. Germline V gene lookup returns CDR1 MGHRA and CDR2 YSYEKL. V lost 1 base and J lost 7; bases outside the gene matches: 7. The CDR3 runs to 15 residues. The CDR3 here is CASSQGDSHGQPQHF. CDR3 nucleotide sequence: TGCGCCAGCAGCCAAGGGGACAGCCACGGGCAGCCCCAGCATTTT.

This chain links TRBV5-1 with TRBJ1-1, with D maybe TRBD1 (5 bases). This CDR3 spans 16 amino acids. V gave up 2 bases and J gave up 3 bases, with 17 bases separating them. Germline lookup yields CDR1 SGHRS and CDR2 YFSETQ. This CDR3 reads CASSLDSAMGYTEAFF. DNA for the CDR3: TGCGCCAGCAGCTTAGACAGTGCCATGGGATACACTGAAGCTTTCTTT.